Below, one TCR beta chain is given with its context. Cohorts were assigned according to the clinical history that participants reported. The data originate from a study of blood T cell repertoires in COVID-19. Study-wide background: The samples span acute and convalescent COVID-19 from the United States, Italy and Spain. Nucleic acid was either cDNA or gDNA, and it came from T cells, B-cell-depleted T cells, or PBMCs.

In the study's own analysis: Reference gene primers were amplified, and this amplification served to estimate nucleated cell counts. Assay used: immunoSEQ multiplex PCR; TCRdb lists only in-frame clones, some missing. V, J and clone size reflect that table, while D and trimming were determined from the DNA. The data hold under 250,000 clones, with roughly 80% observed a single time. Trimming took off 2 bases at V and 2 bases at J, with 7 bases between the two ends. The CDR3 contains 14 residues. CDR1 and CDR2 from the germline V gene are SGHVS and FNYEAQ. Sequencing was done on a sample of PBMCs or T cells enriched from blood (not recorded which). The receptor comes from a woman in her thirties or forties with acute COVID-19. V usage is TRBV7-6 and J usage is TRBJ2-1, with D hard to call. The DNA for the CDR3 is TGTGCCAGCAGCTTACGATCAGCCTACAATGAGCAGTTCTTC. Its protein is CASSLRSAYNEQFF.